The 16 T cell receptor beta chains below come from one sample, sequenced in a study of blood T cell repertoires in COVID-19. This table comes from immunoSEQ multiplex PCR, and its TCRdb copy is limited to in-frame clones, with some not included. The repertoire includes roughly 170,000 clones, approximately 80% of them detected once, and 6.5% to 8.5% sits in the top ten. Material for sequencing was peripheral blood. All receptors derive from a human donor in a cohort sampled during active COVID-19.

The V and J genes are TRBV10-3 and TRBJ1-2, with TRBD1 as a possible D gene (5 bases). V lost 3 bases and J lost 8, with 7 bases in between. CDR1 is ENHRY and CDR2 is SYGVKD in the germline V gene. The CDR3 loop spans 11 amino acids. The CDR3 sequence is CAISDGGGYTF. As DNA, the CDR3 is TGTGCCATCAGTGACGGGGGAGGCTACACCTTC.

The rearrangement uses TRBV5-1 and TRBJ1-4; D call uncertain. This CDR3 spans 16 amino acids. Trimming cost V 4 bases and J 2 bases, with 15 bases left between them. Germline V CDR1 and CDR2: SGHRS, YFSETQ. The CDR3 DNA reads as TGCGCCAGCAGCCCTTCTGGGTTGGGCACTAATGAAAAACTGTTTTTT. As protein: CASSPSGLGTNEKLFF.

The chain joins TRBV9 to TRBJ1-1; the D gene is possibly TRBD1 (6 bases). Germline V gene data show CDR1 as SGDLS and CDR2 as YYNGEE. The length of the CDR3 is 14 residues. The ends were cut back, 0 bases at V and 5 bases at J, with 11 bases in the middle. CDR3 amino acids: CASSVDPRGTEAFF. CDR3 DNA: TGTGCCAGCAGCGTAGATCCCAGGGGTACTGAAGCTTTCTTT. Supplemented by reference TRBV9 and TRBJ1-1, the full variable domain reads DSGVTQTPKHLITATGQRVTLRCSPRSGDLSVYWYQQSLDQGLQFLIQYYNGEERAKGNILERFSAQQFPDLHSELNLSSLELGDSALYFCASSVDPRGTEAFFGQGTRLTVV.

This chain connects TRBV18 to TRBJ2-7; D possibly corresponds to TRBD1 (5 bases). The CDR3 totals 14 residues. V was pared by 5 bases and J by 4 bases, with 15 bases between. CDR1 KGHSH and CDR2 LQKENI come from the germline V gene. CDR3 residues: CASSSDTVGYEQYF. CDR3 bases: TGTGCCAGCTCATCGGACACGGTGGGGTACGAGCAGTACTTC. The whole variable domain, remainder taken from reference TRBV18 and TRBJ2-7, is NAGVMQNPRHLVRRRGQEARLRCSPMKGHSHVYWYRQLPEEGLKFMVYLQKENIIDESGMPKERFSAEFPKEGPSILRIQQVVRGDSAAYFCASSSDTVGYEQYFGPGTRLTVT.

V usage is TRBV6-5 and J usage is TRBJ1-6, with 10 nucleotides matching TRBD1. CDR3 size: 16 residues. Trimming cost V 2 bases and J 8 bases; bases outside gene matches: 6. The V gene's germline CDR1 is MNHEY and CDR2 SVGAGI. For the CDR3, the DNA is TGTGCCAGCAGTTACGGGTCCGGGACAGGGGATTCACCCCTCCACTTT. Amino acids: CASSYGSGTGDSPLHF.

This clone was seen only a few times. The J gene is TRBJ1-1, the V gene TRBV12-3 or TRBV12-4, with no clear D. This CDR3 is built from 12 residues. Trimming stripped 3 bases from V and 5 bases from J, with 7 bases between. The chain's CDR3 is CASSFRDTEAFF. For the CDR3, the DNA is TGTGCCAGCAGTTTTCGGGATACTGAAGCTTTCTTT.

CDR3 region: CATSRSSATYNEQFF. As DNA, the CDR3 is TGTGCCACCAGCAGGTCTAGCGCGACCTACAATGAGCAGTTCTTC. The genes are TRBV15 and TRBJ2-1; a weak D match, TRBD2 (6 bases). The CDR3 sequence is 15 residues long. V dropped 3 bases and J dropped 2 bases, with 11 bases sitting between them. Germline loops: CDR1 LNHNV, CDR2 YYDKDF (reference sequence).

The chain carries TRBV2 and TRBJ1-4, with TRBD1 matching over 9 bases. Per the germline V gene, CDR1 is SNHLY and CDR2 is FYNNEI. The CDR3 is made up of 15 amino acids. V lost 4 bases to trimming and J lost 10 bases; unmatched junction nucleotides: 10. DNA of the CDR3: TGTGCCAGCAGTGCCCCCCGGACAGGGGTAGGAAAACTGTTTTTT. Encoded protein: CASSAPRTGVGKLFF.

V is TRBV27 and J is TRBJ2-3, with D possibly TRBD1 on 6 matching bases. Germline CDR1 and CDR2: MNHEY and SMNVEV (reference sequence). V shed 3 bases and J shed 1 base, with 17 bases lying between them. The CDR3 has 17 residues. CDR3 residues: CASSFVGLEGGTDTQYF. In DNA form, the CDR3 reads TGTGCCAGCAGTTTTGTGGGGCTAGAGGGGGGCACAGATACGCAGTATTTT.

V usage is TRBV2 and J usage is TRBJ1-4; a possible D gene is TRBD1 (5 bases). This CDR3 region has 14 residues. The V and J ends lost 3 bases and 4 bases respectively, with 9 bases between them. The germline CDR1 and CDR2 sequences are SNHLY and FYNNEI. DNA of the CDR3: TGTGCCAGCAGTGAGAGACAGAGTAATGAAAAACTGTTTTTT. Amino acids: CASSERQSNEKLFF.

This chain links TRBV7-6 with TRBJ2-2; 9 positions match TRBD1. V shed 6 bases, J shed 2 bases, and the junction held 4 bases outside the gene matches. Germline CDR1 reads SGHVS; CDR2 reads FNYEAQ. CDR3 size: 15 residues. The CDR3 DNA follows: TGTGCCAGCAGGCCGGGACAGGGTAACACCGGGGAGCTGTTTTTT. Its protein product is CASRPGQGNTGELFF.

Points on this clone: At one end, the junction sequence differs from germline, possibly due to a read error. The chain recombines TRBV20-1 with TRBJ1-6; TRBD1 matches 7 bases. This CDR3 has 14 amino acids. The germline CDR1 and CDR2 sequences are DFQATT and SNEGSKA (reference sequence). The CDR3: CSASARGPNSLLHF. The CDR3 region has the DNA TGCAGTGCTAGTGCGAGGGGGCCCAATTCACTCCTCCACTTT.

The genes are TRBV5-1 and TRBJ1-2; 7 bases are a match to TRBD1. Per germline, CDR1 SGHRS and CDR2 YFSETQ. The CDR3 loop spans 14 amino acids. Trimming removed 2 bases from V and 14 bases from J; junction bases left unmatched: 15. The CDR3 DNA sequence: TGCGCCAGCAGCTTAAGACAGGGTGTGAATACTAGGACCTTC. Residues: CASSLRQGVNTRTF.

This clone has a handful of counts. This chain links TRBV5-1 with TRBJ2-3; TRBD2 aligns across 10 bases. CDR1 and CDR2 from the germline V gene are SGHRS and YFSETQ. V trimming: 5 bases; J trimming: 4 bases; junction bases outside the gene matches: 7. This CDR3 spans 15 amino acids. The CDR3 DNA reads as TGCGCCAGCAGTAAACTAGCGGGGCCTTCAGATACGCAGTATTTT. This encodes CASSKLAGPSDTQYF.

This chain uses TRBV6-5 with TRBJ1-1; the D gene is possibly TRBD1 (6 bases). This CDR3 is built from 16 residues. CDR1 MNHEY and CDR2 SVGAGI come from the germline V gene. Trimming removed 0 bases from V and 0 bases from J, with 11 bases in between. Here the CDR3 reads CASSYSQGWMNTEAFF. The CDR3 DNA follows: TGTGCCAGCAGTTACTCCCAGGGGTGGATGAACACTGAAGCTTTCTTT.

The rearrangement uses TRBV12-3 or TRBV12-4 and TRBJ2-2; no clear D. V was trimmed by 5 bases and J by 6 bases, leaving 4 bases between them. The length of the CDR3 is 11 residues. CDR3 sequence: CASSRSGELFF. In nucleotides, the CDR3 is TGTGCCAGCAGTCGGTCCGGGGAGCTGTTTTTT.